One TCR beta chain is described in this entry. In its sample, this clone was seen once. Its recognized antigen is unknown. Per-nucleotide qualities are absent, and no much larger clonotype sits a single base away. The source of the sample is a study of cytomegalovirus exposure and HLA in healthy donors (dated by TCRdb to about 2017). Broadly, across the study: According to an earlier analysis of several hundred of the donors, about 179 million T cells yielded some 110 million unique TCR beta sequences and about 300 Gb of sequence data. To predict cytomegalovirus infection status, the study brought together high-throughput TCR immunosequencing, statistical association of individual TCRs with disease status, and machine learning. The genetic ancestry cluster associated with self-reported Caucasian donors included about 81% of the 398 genotyped donors. An earlier analysis of around 580 of the donors used high-throughput TCR beta sequencing to judge whether each TCR beta V gene segment behaved as functional or pseudogenic. The number of typed donors differed by locus: roughly 620-640 for A, B, C, DRB1 and DQB1; 522 for DQA1; some 610 for DPA1; and roughly 490 for DPB1. Four or five DR-DQ haplotypes were handled as single units for association and clustering because linkage in the cohort was strong. HLA typing included class I and class II loci at four-digit resolution. A later genetic analysis used genome-wide SNP genotypes for about 60% of the roughly 700 donors, treating that subset as a discovery cohort. The study was designed to test whether signatures of past pathogen exposure could be identified by cataloging public T cell receptors. Across 398 genotyped donors of the cohort, an average of about 220,000 unique TCR beta nucleotide sequences per donor were sequenced, and approximately 17% of those sequences were non-productive. An early release covering some 640 HLA-typed donors comprised 250 to 350 gigabases of sequencing data and around 86 million unique TCR sequences. Alongside the repertoire data, information on donor age, sex, ethnicity and CMV serostatus was compiled. To study patterns of TCR occurrence, a later analysis re-analyzed previously published TCR beta repertoires from several hundred donors and added high-resolution HLA genotyping. Rather than drawing on any new phenotypic data, the later analysis identified candidate immune exposures from TCR beta sequences and the way those sequences occurred across donors. All discovery cohort repertoires had been generated on a single sequencing platform. The study used immunosequencing to profile the T cell repertoires of several hundred subjects and linked those repertoires to cytomegalovirus serostatus. Besides the first cohort of 666 subjects, a separate validation cohort made up of 120 different subjects was used. The research as a whole found: This cohort had only TCR beta chains sequenced, and the lack of alpha or paired-chain data limited which features could be detected. Because counts were too low, some 17 rarely observed V segments, including chromosome 9 orphons, were excluded from the earlier analysis of about 500 of the donors. The sequencing pipeline was judged likely to have produced a cluster of highly shared sequence variants as a technical artifact. CMV serostatus was the only immune exposure information available for the cohort. According to a later analysis, most CMV-associated TCR beta chains appeared to be HLA-restricted, and the HLA associations seemed to be driven largely by CMV exposure. In vitro tests confirmed that a few of the cytomegalovirus-associated TCR beta chains recognize cytomegalovirus antigens. Because some donors lacked HLA typing at each locus, the association tests relied only on the typed subset. The 87-base-pair reads could not distinguish some IMGT-functional V segments, including TRBV6-2 and TRBV6-3, so those segments were excluded. A further reported finding was that TCR beta sequences accurately predicted the HLA-A and HLA-B alleles for most subjects in the first cohort. According to a later genetic analysis, donors in an Asian-associated ancestry cluster had fewer N-insertions in productive TCRs than the approximately 690-donor mean. The authors suggested that the approach could potentially be generalized to other disease states and immunological phenotypes. In a later analysis, around 17,000 TCR beta sequences were associated with specific HLA alleles at a false discovery rate of 0.05. Cytomegalovirus status was reported to be diagnosed by the classifier with high specificity and sensitivity in both the original and validation cohorts. A total of around 150 TCR beta chains were listed by the study as associated with cytomegalovirus. According to a later analysis, parvovirus B19, influenza, CMV and Epstein-Barr virus appeared linked to several top co-occurrence clusters. Presence/absence analyses assumed roughly uniform sequencing depth across donors, an assumption that may not hold. Most TCR sequences were observed very rarely across donors, whereas some public TCRs were present in many individuals. An earlier analysis of approximately 570 of the donors showed that most TCR beta V segments appeared in productive rearrangements either about 87% or about 30% of the time, which broadly matched IMGT annotations. In a later genetic analysis, a missense DCLRE1C variant was associated with V-gene and J-gene trimming of TCR beta chains, and the association was replicated in an independent cohort. Correlated functional status among segregating V segments might reflect linkage disequilibrium, but an unknown experimental factor could not be ruled out. When HLA alleles, especially DR and DQ, strongly co-occurred, attributing TCR associations to individual alleles was difficult. A later analysis found that HLA-associated TCR beta chains were more clonally expanded and had lower generation probabilities than equally common non-associated chains. In a later analysis, TCR association rates were found to vary across HLA loci, with the most associated TCRs seen for DRB1 alleles and the fewest for HLA-C alleles.

Reading from cysteine to phenylalanine, the CDR3 counts 16 amino acids. Of the read, only the CDR3 DNA is kept; its 48 bases are in frame from base 1. Taken from the germline V gene, the CDR1 and CDR2 loops are SGDLS and YYNGEE. V and J are truncated by 4 bases and 1 base respectively, leaving an intervening sequence of 14 bases. In total, approximately 610 healthy bone marrow donors made up the cohort. At the time of sampling, all cohort members were nominally healthy, though unrecorded immune exposures were likely present. The donor was CMV seropositive and was included in the group of 290 or so seropositive cohort members. A peripheral blood sample was provided by each donor, and peripheral blood mononuclear cells were used for TCR beta sequencing. The Qiagen DNeasy Blood Extraction Kit was used to extract genomic DNA from the blood cell samples. The library was produced with the immunoSEQ multiplex PCR assay. A mixture of 60 forward primers for TCR Vbeta segments and 13 reverse primers for TCR Jbeta segments was used in the multiplex PCR. The CDR3 region of rearranged TCR beta genes was amplified from genomic DNA with a multiplex PCR assay. Amplified TCR beta libraries were sequenced as 87-base-pair reads on the Illumina HiSeq System. Turning to the authors' computational methods: A later analysis tallied roughly 78 million unique TCR beta chains across the 650 to 750 repertoires, and about 12 million of those chains were shared by two or more donors. Raw reads were error-corrected and collapsed into unique sequences by a nearest-neighbor algorithm in which closely related sequences were merged to remove PCR and sequencing errors. To assign V, D and J gene segments, CDR3 sequences were aligned to IMGT reference sequences. Each retained sequence needed at least a six-nucleotide match to both a V gene segment and a J gene segment. Rearrangements were called productive when the CDR3 lacked stop codons and stayed in frame with V and J; all others were non-productive. Following IMGT convention, CDR3 was defined as the stretch from the second conserved V-encoded cysteine to the conserved J-encoded phenylalanine. Sequences without an unambiguous match to a single V gene segment were excluded from the earlier analysis of almost 600 of the donors. An earlier analysis of several hundred of the donors called V segments functional above 56.7% productive rearrangements and segregating when the between-donor standard deviation exceeded 5%. A statistical classification framework was built for diagnosing cytomegalovirus status from the catalog of TCR beta chain sequences. A later analysis assigned V and J genes by comparing TCR nucleotide sequences with IMGT/GENE-DB human TR gene sequences. In a later analysis, CDR3 sequences and most-parsimonious VDJ recombination scenarios were assigned using the TCRdist pipeline. In a later analysis, every TCR beta chain was defined by the combination of its CDR3 amino acid sequence and its V-gene family, and reads without a unique V-gene family were dropped. In a later analysis, some 600 highly shared, low-generation-probability nucleotide sequences were removed to address suspected cross-contamination and a sequencing artifact. A later analysis calculated a clonal expansion index for each public chain from normalized within-repertoire ranks of inferred template counts. A later analysis computed generation probabilities with a VDJ recombination model fitted to out-of-frame rearrangements, and checked the results against IGoR. In a later analysis, TCR-TCR, TCR-HLA and TCR-CMV co-occurrence was scored with hypergeometric tests, and a repertoire-size bias correction was applied to TCR pairs. False discovery rates were estimated in a later analysis by permuting HLA or CMV assignments 20 times. In a later analysis, co-occurring TCRs were grouped using DBSCAN, and TCRdist sequence similarity was added for clustering within HLA-allele-positive subsets. Repertoires with fewer than 30,000 or more than 120,000 public chains were left out of co-occurrence clustering, as were a few repertoires with anomalous nucleotide sharing. TCRdb provides this immuneACCESS table in a form limited to in-frame rearrangements. Some clones are lacking; in checked studies, under half of them reflect an unresolved V gene, and why the rest are absent is not known. V and J calls and clone size come straight from that table; D and trimming were deduced from the DNA. This sample has approximately 92,000 clones in its table, and roughly 80% of those were observed once. The ten largest clones capture about 7% of the sample.

The chain uses TRBV9 and TRBJ2-2, and the D gene may be TRBD2, 7 bases matching. Sequencing input: PBMCs. The TCR comes from a man aged 45-65 years in good health and CMV-seropositive. The sequenced DNA is TGTGCCAGCAGCCCCAGAGGGGGGGTGAACACCGGGGAGCTGTTTTTT. Translated, this is CASSPRGGVNTGELFF.